These T cell receptor beta chains were read from a single sample in a study of T cells after posttransplantation cyclophosphamide. Clones were read by immunoSEQ multiplex PCR, and TCRdb kept only the in-frame ones, dropping some. The record shows around 34,000 clones for this sample, with no singletons present. Input material: PBMCs. The receptors were gathered from a woman aged 45-59 years in good health and a related stem cell transplant donor. The CDR3 runs from the conserved cysteine through the conserved F or W. D genes are given only for firm matches. Size values are once, few and many counts, or a class for expanded clones, and some rows have none.

v_call	clone_size	j_call	d_call	cdr3_aa	cdr3_nt
TRBV7-9	many	TRBJ2-3	TRBD2	CASSSGSGRSDTQYF	TGTGCCAGCAGCTCTGGGAGCGGGAGATCGGATACGCAGTATTTT
TRBV5-1	many	TRBJ2-7	TRBD2	CASSGTSGMYEQYF	TGCGCCAGCAGCGGGACTAGCGGGATGTACGAGCAGTACTTC
TRBV6-2/TRBV6-3	-	TRBJ1-2	-	CASSYLGSSNYGYTF	TGTGCCAGCAGTTACCTCGGGTCCTCTAACTATGGCTACACCTTC
TRBV6-6	many	TRBJ2-2	-	CASRAGRGGNTGELFF	TGTGCCAGCAGAGCAGGGCGGGGCGGGAACACCGGGGAGCTGTTTTTT
TRBV6-6	many	TRBJ2-2	TRBD2	CASTSSGRAGGELFF	TGTGCCAGCACCTCTAGCGGGAGGGCCGGCGGGGAGCTGTTTTTT
TRBV5-8	many	TRBJ2-2	-	CASSLAYGGELFF	TGTGCCAGCAGCTTGGCCTATGGCGGGGAGCTGTTTTTT
TRBV25-1	many	TRBJ2-7	TRBD1	CASSDRGYEQYF	TGTGCCAGCAGTGACAGGGGGTACGAGCAGTACTTC
TRBV18	many	TRBJ1-2	-	CASSPGTLYTF	TGTGCCAGCTCACCGGGCACTCTCTACACCTTC
TRBV28	many	TRBJ2-7	-	CASGYSGLLSYEQYF	TGTGCCAGCGGGTATTCGGGACTCCTCTCCTACGAGCAGTACTTC
TRBV7-2	many	TRBJ2-1	TRBD2	CASVRTSGRPEQFF	TGTGCCAGCGTTCGGACTAGCGGGAGACCCGAGCAGTTCTTC
TRBV7-7	many	TRBJ2-1	-	CASSSRGANEQFF	TGTGCCAGCAGCTCCAGGGGAGCCAATGAGCAGTTCTTC
TRBV15	-	TRBJ1-5	-	CATGTALLSNQPQHF	TGTGCCACCGGCACAGCGTTACTTAGCAATCAGCCCCAGCATTTT
TRBV4-1	many	TRBJ1-1	-	CASSQNGGHTEAFF	TGCGCCAGCAGCCAAAACGGGGGGCACACTGAAGCTTTCTTT
TRBV28	many	TRBJ2-7	-	CASSFNRIVHEQYF	TGTGCCAGCAGTTTCAACAGAATCGTACACGAGCAGTACTTC
TRBV28	few	TRBJ1-5	-	CASSLTQDNQPQHF	TGTGCCAGCAGTCTGACACAGGATAATCAGCCCCAGCATTTT
TRBV5-4	many	TRBJ2-1	TRBD2	CASSLELAGVNEQFF	TGTGCCAGCAGCTTGGAACTAGCGGGAGTGAATGAGCAGTTCTTC
TRBV6-1	many	TRBJ2-2	-	CASSVWDGGGGELFF	TGTGCCAGCAGTGTCTGGGACGGGGGTGGAGGGGAGCTGTTTTTT
TRBV14	few	TRBJ2-5	-	CASSQVVSETQYF	TGTGCCAGCAGCCAAGTTGTCTCGGAGACCCAGTACTTC
TRBV9	-	TRBJ2-7	-	CASSVGPGAFGEQYF	TGTGCCAGCAGCGTAGGGCCAGGGGCCTTCGGCGAGCAGTACTTC
TRBV7-3	many	TRBJ1-1	-	CASSPTGGQNTEAFF	TGTGCCAGCAGCCCAACAGGTGGACAGAACACTGAAGCTTTCTTT
TRBV28	-	TRBJ2-2	TRBD1	CASSLTDRVYTGELFF	TGTGCCAGCAGTTTAACAGACAGGGTATACACCGGGGAGCTGTTTTTT
TRBV24-1	-	TRBJ1-5	TRBD1	CATGGTGPNQPQHF	TGTGCCACCGGGGGGACAGGGCCGAATCAGCCCCAGCATTTT
TRBV19	many	TRBJ2-2	TRBD1	CASSPDRARNTGELFF	TGTGCCAGTAGTCCGGACAGGGCGAGGAACACCGGGGAGCTGTTTTTT
TRBV6-1	many	TRBJ1-2	TRBD1	CASRIGLQGGYGYTF	TGTGCCAGCAGAATCGGCCTACAGGGGGGATATGGCTACACCTTC
TRBV18	many	TRBJ1-4	TRBD1	CASSPGQRNEKLFF	TGTGCCAGCTCCCCGGGACAGCGTAATGAAAAACTGTTTTTT
TRBV6-5	many	TRBJ1-1	-	CASRGLGNTEAFF	TGTGCCAGCAGGGGTCTAGGGAACACTGAAGCTTTCTTT
TRBV11-2	few	TRBJ1-4	-	CASSPGGSGGNEKLFF	TGTGCCAGCAGCCCCGGTGGGTCAGGAGGTAATGAAAAACTGTTTTTT
TRBV30	-	TRBJ2-7	-	CAWTGAGVYEQYF	TGTGCCTGGACAGGGGCCGGGGTCTACGAGCAGTACTTC
TRBV29-1	many	TRBJ2-7	-	CSVGGSEQYF	TGCAGCGTTGGAGGGTCCGAGCAGTACTTC
TRBV6-1	many	TRBJ2-7	-	CAVHTTTYEQYF	TGTGCCGTCCATACTACAACCTACGAGCAGTACTTC
TRBV5-6	many	TRBJ1-4	-	CASSFSPRLLNEKLFF	TGTGCCAGCAGTTTTTCCCCTAGGTTACTAAATGAAAAACTGTTTTTT
TRBV6-2/TRBV6-3	many	TRBJ2-7	-	CASSYTGRRVDEQYF	TGTGCCAGCAGTTACACGGGGAGACGGGTCGACGAGCAGTACTTC
TRBV5-6	many	TRBJ1-4	-	CASSSQGTNEKLFF	TGTGCCAGCAGTTCGCAGGGGACTAATGAAAAACTGTTTTTT
TRBV12-3/TRBV12-4	many	TRBJ2-1	TRBD1	CASREGTGAYNEQFF	TGTGCCAGCAGGGAGGGGACAGGGGCCTACAATGAGCAGTTCTTC
TRBV11-2	many	TRBJ1-1	-	CASSSGRGGRVYTEAFF	TGTGCCAGCAGCTCCGGTAGGGGGGGAAGGGTTTACACTGAAGCTTTCTTT
TRBV10-3	many	TRBJ2-1	TRBD2	CAIRGLAGGYNEQFF	TGTGCCATCAGGGGACTAGCGGGAGGCTACAATGAGCAGTTCTTC
TRBV7-3	many	TRBJ1-3	TRBD1	CASSLKATGTGSHTIYF	TGTGCCAGCAGCCTCAAAGCAACGGGGACAGGGAGTCACACCATATATTTT
TRBV5-1	many	TRBJ1-1	TRBD1	CASSLAPDRVGTEAFF	TGCGCCAGCAGCTTGGCCCCGGACAGGGTCGGCACTGAAGCTTTCTTT
TRBV7-2	many	TRBJ2-1	TRBD2	CASSLVGTSGYNEQFF	TGTGCCAGCAGCTTAGTTGGGACTAGCGGATACAATGAGCAGTTCTTC
TRBV11-3	many	TRBJ2-7	-	CASSKRQGKSYEQYF	TGTGCCAGCAGCAAGCGTCAGGGGAAATCCTACGAGCAGTACTTC